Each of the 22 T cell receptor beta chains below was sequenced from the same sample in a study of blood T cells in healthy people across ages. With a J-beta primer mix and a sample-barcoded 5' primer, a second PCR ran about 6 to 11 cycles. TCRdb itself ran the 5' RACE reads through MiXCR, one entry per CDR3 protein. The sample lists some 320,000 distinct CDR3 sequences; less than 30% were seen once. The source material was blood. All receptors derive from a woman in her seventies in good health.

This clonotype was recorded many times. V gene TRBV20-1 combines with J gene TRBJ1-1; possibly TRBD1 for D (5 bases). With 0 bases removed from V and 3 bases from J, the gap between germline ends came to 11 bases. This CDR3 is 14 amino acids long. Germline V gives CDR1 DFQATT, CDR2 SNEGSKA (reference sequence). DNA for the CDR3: TGCAGTGCTAGAGACCGGGACGGGTACACTGAAGCTTTCTTT. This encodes CSARDRDGYTEAFF.

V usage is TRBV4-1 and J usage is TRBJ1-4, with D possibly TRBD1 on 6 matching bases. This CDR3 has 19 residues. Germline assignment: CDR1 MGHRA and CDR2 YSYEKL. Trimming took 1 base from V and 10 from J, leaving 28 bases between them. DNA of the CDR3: TGCGCCAGCAGCCAAGTGGGACAAGGGGACCTGGCCTATCGGGGAAAACTGTTTTTT. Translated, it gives CASSQVGQGDLAYRGKLFF.

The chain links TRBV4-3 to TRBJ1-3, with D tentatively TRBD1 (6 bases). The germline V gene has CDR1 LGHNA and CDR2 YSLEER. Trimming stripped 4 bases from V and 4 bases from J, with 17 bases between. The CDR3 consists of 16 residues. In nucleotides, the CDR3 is TGCGCCAGCAGCCCTCTTGGCGGGGGCAGCGGAAACACCATATATTTT. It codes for CASSPLGGGSGNTIYF.

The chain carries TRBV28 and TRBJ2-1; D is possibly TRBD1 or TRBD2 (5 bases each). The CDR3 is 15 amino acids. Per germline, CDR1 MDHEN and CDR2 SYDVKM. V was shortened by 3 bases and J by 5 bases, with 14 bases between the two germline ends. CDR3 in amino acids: CASSFLGETDNEQFF. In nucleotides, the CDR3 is TGTGCCAGCAGTTTTTTGGGGGAGACCGACAATGAGCAGTTCTTC.

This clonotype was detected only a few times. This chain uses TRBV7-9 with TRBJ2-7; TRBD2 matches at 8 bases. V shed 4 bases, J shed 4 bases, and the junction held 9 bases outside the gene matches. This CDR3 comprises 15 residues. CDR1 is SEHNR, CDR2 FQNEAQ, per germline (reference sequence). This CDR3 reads CASSSVGGGTYEQYF. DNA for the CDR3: TGTGCCAGCAGCTCAGTCGGCGGGGGGACTTACGAGCAGTACTTC.

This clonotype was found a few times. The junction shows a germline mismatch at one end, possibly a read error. In DNA form, the CDR3 reads TGTGCCAGCAGCCAAGTGCAGGGGGCAGTGGCCGGGGAGCCGTTTTTT. Amino acids: CASSQVQGAVAGEPFF. The J gene is TRBJ2-2, the V gene TRBV3-1, with 8 bases aligning to TRBD1. The germline V gene encodes CDR1 LGHDT and CDR2 YNNKEL (reference sequence). This CDR3 contains 16 residues.

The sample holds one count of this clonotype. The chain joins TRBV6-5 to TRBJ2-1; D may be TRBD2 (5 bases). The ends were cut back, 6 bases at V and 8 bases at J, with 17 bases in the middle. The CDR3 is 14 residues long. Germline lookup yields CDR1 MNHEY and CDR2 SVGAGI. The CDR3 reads CASRKRLDLHEQFF. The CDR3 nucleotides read TGTGCCAGCAGGAAGCGACTGGACTTGCATGAGCAGTTCTTC.

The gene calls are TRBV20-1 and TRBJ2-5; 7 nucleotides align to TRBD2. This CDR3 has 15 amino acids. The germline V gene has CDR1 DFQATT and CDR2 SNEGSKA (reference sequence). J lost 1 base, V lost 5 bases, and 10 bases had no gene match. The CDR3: CSAPRGSGSQETQYF. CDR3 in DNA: TGCAGTGCTCCCCGTGGTAGCGGGTCCCAAGAGACCCAGTACTTC.

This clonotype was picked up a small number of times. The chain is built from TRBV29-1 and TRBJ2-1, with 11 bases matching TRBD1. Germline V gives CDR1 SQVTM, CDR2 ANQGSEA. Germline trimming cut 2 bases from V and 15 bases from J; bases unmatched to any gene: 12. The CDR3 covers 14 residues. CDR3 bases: TGCAGCGTTGAACTCCGGGACAGGGGGGTTTCTAGGTTCTTC. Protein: CSVELRDRGVSRFF.

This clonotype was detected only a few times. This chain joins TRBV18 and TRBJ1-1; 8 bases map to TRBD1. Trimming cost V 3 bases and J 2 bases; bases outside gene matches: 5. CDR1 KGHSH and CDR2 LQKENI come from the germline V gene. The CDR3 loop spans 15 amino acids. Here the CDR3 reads CASSPTGGGNTEAFF. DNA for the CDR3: TGTGCCAGCTCACCCACAGGGGGAGGAAACACTGAAGCTTTCTTT.

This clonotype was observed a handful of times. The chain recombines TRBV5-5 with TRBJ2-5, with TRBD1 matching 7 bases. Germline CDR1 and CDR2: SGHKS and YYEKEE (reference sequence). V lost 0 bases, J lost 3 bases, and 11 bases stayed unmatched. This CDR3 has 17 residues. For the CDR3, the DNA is TGTGCCAGCAGCTTGGCCATTACCGGGACAGCCGAAGAGACCCAGTACTTC. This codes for CASSLAITGTAEETQYF.

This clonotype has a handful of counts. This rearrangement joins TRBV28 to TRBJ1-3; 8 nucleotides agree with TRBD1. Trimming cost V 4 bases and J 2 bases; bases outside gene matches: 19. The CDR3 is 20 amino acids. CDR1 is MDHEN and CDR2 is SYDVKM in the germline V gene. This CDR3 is CASSSNPGGSSIRPGNTIYF. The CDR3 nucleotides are TGTGCCAGCAGTTCAAATCCAGGGGGCAGCTCTATTAGACCTGGAAACACCATATATTTT. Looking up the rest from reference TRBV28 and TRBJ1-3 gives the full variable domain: DVKVTQSSRYLVKRTGEKVFLECVQDMDHENMFWYRQDPGLGLRLIYFSYDVKMKEKGDIPEGYSVSREKKERFSLILESASTNQTSMYLCASSSNPGGSSIRPGNTIYFGEGSWLTVV.

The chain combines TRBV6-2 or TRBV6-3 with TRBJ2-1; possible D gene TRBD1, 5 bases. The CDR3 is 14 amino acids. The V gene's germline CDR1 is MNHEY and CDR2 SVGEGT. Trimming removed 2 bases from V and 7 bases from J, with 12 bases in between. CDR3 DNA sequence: TGTGCCAGCAGTTACGTTGGGGCAGGGAATGAGCAGTTCTTC. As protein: CASSYVGAGNEQFF.

CDR3 coding DNA: TGTGCCACCAGCCACCAGGGACTGGGGCCAAATGAGCAGTTCTTC. Translating gives CATSHQGLGPNEQFF. V gene TRBV24-1 combines with J gene TRBJ2-5; weak D call: TRBD2 (6 bases). Judging by the DNA end, TRBJ2-1 fits better; the J call may be wrong. CDR1 and CDR2 (germline): KGHDR, SFDVKD. CDR3 length: 15 residues.

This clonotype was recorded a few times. This chain's CDR3 is CASSLENILRGSETKNIQYF. In nucleotides, the CDR3 is TGTGCCAGCAGCCTTGAAAATATCCTACGCGGGAGTGAAACCAAAAACATTCAGTACTTC. J is TRBJ2-4 and V is TRBV3-1, with TRBD2 matching over 7 bases. The CDR3 spans 20 residues. Germline loops: CDR1 LGHDT, CDR2 YNNKEL (reference sequence). The ends lost 4 bases at V and 2 bases at J; junction bases unmatched: 20.

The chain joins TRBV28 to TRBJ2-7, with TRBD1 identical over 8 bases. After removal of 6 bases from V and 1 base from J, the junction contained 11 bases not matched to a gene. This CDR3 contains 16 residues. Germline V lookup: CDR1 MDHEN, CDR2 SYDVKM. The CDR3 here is CASRAAPGGLSYEQYF. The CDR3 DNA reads TGTGCCAGCAGGGCCGCCCCAGGGGGCTTGTCCTACGAGCAGTACTTC.

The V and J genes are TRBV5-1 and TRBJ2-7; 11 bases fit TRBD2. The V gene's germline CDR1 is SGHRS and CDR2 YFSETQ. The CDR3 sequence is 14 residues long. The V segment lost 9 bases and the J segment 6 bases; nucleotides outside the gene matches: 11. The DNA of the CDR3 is TGCGCCACCAGTTCCGGGACTAGCGGTAGCGAGCAGTACTTC. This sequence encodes CATSSGTSGSEQYF.

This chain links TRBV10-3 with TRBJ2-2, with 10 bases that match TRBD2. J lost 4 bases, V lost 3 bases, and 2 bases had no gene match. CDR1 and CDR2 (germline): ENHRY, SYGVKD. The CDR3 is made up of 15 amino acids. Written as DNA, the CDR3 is TGTGCCATCAGTGAACTAGCGGGACCCACCGGGGAGCTGTTTTTT. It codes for CAISELAGPTGELFF.

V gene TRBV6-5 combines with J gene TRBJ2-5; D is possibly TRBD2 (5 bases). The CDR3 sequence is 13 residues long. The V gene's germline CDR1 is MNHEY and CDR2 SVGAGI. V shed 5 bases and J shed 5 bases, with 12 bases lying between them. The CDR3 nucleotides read TGTGCCAGCAGTCCGGTCCCGGGGGAGACCCAGTACTTC. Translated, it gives CASSPVPGETQYF.

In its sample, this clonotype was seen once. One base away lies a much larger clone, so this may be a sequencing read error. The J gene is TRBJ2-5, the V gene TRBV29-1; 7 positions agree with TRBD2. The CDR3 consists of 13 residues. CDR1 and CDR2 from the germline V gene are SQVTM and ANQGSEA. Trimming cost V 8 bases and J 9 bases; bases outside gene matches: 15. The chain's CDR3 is CSISGKPIEAQYF. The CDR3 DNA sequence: TGCAGCATCAGCGGGAAACCGATCGAGGCCCAGTACTTC.

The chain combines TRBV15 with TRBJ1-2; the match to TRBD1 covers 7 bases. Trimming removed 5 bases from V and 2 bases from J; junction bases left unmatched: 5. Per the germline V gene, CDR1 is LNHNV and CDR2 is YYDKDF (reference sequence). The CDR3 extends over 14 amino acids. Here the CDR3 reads CATSRETGNYGYTF. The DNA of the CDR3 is TGTGCCACCAGCCGGGAGACAGGGAACTATGGCTACACCTTC.

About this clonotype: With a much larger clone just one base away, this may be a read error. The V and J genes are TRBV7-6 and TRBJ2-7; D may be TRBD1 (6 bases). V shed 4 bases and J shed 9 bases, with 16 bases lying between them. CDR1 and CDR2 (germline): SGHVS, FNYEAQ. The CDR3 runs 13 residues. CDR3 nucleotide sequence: TGTGCCAGCAGCTCCGACTGGGGGCTCGGGCAGTACTTC. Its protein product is CASSSDWGLGQYF.